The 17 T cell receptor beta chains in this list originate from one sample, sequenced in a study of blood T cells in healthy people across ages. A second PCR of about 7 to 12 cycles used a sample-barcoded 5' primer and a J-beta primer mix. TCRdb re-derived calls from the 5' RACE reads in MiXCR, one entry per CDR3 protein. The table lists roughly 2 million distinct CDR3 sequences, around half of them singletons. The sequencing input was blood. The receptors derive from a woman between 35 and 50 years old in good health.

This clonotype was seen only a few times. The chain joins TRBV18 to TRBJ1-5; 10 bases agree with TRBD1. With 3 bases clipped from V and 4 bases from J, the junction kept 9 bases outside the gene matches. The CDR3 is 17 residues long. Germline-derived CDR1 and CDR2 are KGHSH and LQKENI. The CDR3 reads CASSPTGGPGINQPQHF. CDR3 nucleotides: TGTGCCAGCTCACCGACAGGGGGCCCGGGGATAAATCAGCCCCAGCATTTT.

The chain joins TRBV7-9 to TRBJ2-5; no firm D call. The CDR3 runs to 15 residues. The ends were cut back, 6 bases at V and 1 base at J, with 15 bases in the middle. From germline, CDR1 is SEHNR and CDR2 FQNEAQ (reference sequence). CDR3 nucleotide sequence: TGTGCCAGCAGTCGGGTGGCTGATCGCCAAGAGACCCAGTACTTC. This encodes CASSRVADRQETQYF.

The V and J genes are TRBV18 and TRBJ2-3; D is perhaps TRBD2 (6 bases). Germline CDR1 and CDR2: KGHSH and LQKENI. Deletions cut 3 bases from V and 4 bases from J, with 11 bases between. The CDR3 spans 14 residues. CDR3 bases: TGTGCCAGCTCACCGGAGGGGAGACCAGATACGCAGTATTTT. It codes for CASSPEGRPDTQYF.

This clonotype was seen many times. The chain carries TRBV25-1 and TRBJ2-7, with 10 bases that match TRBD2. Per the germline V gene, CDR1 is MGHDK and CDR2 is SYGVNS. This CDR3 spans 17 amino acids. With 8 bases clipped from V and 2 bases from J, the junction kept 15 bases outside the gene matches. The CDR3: CASHPLAGTSAPYEQYF. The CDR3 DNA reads TGTGCCAGCCACCCTCTGGCCGGGACTAGCGCGCCCTACGAGCAGTACTTC.

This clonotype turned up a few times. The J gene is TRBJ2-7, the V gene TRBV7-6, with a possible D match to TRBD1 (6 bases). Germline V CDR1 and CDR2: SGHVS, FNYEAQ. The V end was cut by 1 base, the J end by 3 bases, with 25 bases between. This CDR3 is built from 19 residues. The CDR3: CASSLGPGRGTWGFYEQYF. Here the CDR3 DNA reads TGTGCCAGCAGCTTAGGGCCGGGCAGGGGAACTTGGGGTTTCTACGAGCAGTACTTC. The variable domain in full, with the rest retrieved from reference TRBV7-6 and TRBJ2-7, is GAGVSQSPRYKVTKRGQDVALRCDPISGHVSLYWYRQALGQGPEFLTYFNYEAQQDKSGLPNDRFSAERPEGSISTLTIQRTEQRDSAMYRCASSLGPGRGTWGFYEQYFGPGTRLTVT.

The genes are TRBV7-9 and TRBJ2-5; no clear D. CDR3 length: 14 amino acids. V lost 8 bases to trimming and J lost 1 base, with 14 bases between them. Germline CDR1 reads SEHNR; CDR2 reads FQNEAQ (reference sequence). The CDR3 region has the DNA TGTGCCAGCGGGCAGAGAGATCCCCAAGAGACCCAGTACTTC. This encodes CASGQRDPQETQYF. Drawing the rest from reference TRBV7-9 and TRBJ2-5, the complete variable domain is DTGVSQNPRHKITKRGQNVTFRCDPISEHNRLYWYRQTLGQGPEFLTYFQNEAQLEKSRLLSDRFSAERPKGSFSTLEIQRTEQGDSAMYLCASGQRDPQETQYFGPGTRLLVL.

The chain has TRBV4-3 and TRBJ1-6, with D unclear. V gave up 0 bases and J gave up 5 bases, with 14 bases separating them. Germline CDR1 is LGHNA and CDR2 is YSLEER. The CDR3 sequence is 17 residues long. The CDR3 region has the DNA TGCGCCAGCAGCCAAGACCCGAACAGCGCCAATAATTCACCCCTCCACTTT. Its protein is CASSQDPNSANNSPLHF.

CDR3 protein: CASSLGLAGGPNNEQFF. The CDR3 DNA follows: TGTGCCAGCAGCCTCGGACTAGCGGGGGGCCCCAACAATGAGCAGTTCTTC. The gene calls are TRBV4-2 and TRBJ2-1; 14 nucleotides align to TRBD2. The ends lost 4 bases at V and 5 bases at J; junction bases unmatched: 7. CDR3 length equals 17 residues. CDR1 is LGHNA and CDR2 is YNFKEQ in the germline V gene.

This chain's CDR3 is CATSDRTATDTQYF. The CDR3 DNA is TGTGCCACCAGTGACAGGACAGCCACAGATACGCAGTATTTT. This chain joins TRBV24-1 and TRBJ2-3; tentatively, D is TRBD1 (6 bases). From germline, CDR1 is KGHDR and CDR2 SFDVKD. V gave up 4 bases and J gave up 2 bases, with 9 bases separating them. The CDR3 extends over 14 amino acids.

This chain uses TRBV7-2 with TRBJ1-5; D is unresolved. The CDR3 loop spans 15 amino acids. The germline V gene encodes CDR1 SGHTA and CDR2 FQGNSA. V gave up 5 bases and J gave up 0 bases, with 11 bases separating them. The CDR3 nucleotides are TGTGCCAGCAGCCGATGGATCGATAGCAATCAGCCCCAGCATTTT. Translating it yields CASSRWIDSNQPQHF.

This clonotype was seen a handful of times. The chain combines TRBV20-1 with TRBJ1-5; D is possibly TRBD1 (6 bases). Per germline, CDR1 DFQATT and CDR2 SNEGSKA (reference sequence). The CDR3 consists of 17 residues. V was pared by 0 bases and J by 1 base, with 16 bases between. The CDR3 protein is CSAREDSGFGSNQPQHF. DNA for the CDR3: TGCAGTGCTAGAGAGGACAGTGGGTTCGGGAGCAATCAGCCCCAGCATTTT.

CDR3 sequence (DNA): TGTGCCAGCAGCTTAGAGGGCAGGGGTTCAGCTTTCTTT. Its protein is CASSLEGRGSAFF. V gene TRBV7-9 combines with J gene TRBJ1-1; D is possibly TRBD1 (6 bases). Germline V gene sequence: CDR1 SEHNR, CDR2 FQNEAQ (reference sequence). The CDR3 loop spans 13 amino acids. The V and J ends lost 1 base and 10 bases respectively, with 13 bases between them.

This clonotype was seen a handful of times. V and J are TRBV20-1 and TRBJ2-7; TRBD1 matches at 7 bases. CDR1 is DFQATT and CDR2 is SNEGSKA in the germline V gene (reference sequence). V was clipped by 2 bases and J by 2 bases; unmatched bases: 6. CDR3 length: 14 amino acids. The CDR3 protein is CSARQGDRTYEQYF. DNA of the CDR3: TGCAGTGCTAGACAGGGGGATCGGACCTACGAGCAGTACTTC.

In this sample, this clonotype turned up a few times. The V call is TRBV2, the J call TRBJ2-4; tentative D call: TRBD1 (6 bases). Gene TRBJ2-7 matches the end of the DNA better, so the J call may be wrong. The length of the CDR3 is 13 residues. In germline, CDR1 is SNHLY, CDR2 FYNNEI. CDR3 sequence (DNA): TGTGCCAGCAGTGAAGTAACAGGGAGCGAGCAGTACTTC. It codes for CASSEVTGSEQYF.

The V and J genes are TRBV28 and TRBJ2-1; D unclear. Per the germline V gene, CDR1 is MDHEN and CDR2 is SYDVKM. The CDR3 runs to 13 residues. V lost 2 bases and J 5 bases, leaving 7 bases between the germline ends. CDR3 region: CASSLNRDNEQFF. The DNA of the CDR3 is TGTGCCAGCAGTTTAAATAGGGACAATGAGCAGTTCTTC.

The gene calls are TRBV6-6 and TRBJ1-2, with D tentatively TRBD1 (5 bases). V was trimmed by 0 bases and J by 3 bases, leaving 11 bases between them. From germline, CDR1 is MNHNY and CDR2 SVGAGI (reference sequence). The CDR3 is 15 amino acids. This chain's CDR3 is CASSYSGLGDYGYTF. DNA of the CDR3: TGTGCCAGCAGTTACTCCGGCTTAGGGGACTATGGCTACACCTTC.

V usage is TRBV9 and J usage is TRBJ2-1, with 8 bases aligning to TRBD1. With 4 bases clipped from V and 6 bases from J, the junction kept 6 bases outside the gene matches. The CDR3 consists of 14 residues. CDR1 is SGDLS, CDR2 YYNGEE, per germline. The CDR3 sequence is CASSPRQGPNEQFF. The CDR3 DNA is TGTGCCAGCAGCCCGCGACAGGGGCCCAATGAGCAGTTCTTC. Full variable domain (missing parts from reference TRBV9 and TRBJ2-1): DSGVTQTPKHLITATGQRVTLRCSPRSGDLSVYWYQQSLDQGLQFLIQYYNGEERAKGNILERFSAQQFPDLHSELNLSSLELGDSALYFCASSPRQGPNEQFFGPGTRLTVL.